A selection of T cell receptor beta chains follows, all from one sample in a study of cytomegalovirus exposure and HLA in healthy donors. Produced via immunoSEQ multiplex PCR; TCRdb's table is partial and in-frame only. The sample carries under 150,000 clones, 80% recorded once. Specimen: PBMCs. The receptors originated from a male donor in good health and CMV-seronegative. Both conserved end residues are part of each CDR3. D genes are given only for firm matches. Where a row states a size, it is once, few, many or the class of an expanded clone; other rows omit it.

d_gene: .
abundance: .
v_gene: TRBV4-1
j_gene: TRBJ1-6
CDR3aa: CASSQDSPLHF
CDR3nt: TGCGCCAGCAGCCAAGACTCCCCCCTCCACTTT

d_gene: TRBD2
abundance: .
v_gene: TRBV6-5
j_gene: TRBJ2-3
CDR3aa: CASSYSSGSVSDTQYF
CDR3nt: TGTGCCAGCAGTTACTCCAGCGGGAGTGTATCAGATACACAGTATTTT

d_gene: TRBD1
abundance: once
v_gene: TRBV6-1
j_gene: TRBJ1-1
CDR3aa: CASSVKQGVTEAFF
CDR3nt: TGTGCCAGCAGTGTAAAACAGGGGGTCACTGAAGCTTTCTTT

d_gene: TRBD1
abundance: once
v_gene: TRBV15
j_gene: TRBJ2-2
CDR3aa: CATSRGQDTGELFF
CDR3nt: TGTGCCACCAGCAGGGGACAGGACACCGGGGAGCTGTTTTTT

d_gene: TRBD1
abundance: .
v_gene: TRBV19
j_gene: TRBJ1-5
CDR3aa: CASSILRDRGDQPQHF
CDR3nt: TGTGCCAGTAGTATATTGCGGGACAGGGGTGATCAGCCCCAGCATTTT

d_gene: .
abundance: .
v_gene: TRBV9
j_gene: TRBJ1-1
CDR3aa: CASSVAGRGNTEAFF
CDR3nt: TGTGCCAGCAGCGTAGCGGGCAGGGGAAACACTGAAGCTTTCTTT

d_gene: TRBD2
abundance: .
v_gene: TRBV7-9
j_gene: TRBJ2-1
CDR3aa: CASSWSGTRDEQFF
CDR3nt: TGTGCCAGCAGCTGGTCCGGGACTAGAGATGAGCAGTTCTTC

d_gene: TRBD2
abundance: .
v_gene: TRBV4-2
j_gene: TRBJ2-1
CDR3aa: CASSQDKGSGRLGSNEQFF
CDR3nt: TGTGCCAGCAGCCAAGATAAAGGTAGCGGGAGGCTAGGGAGCAATGAGCAGTTCTTC

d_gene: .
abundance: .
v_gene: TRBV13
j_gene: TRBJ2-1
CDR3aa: CASSLVRGHYNEQFF
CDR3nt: TGTGCCAGCAGCTTAGTCCGCGGGCACTACAATGAGCAGTTCTTC

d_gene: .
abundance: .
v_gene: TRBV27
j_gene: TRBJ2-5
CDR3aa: CASTNGTPRYF
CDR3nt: TGTGCCAGCACCAACGGGACTCCCCGGTACTTC

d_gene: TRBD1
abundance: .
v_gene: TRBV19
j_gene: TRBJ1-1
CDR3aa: CASSISATGMNTEAFF
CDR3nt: TGTGCCAGTAGTATTTCGGCGACAGGGATGAACACTGAAGCTTTCTTT

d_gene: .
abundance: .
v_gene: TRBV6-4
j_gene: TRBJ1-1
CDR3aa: CASSERSLEGSMNTEAFF
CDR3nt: TGTGCCAGCAGTGAGAGATCTCTAGAGGGCAGCATGAACACTGAAGCTTTCTTT

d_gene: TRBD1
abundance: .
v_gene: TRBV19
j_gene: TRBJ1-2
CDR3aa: CASSIDEGDSYGYTF
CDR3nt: TGTGCCAGTAGTATAGATGAGGGGGACAGTTATGGCTACACCTTC

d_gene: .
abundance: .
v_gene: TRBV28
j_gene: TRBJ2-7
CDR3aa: CASSLPGGLSYEQYF
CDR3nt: TGTGCCAGCAGTCTCCCGGGGGGCCTATCCTACGAGCAGTACTTC

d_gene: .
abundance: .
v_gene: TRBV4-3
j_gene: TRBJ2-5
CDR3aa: CASSQDWTGGLETQYF
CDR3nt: TGCGCCAGCAGCCAAGATTGGACGGGGGGCTTGGAGACCCAGTACTTC

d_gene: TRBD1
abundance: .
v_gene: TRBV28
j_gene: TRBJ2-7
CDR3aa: CASRTGSGEQYF
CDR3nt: TGTGCCAGCAGGACAGGGTCGGGCGAGCAGTACTTC

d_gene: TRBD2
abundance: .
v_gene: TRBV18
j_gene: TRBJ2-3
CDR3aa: CASSPPRSGGSGDTQYF
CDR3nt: TGTGCCAGCTCACCACCGAGAAGCGGGGGGTCTGGAGATACGCAGTATTTT

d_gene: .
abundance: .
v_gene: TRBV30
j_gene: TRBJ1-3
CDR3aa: CAWSPDSLGNTIYF
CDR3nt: TGTGCCTGGAGTCCGGACAGTCTTGGAAACACCATATATTTT

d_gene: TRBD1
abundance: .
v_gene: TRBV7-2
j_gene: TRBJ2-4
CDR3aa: CASSHSAGQGAKNSQYF
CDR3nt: TGTGCCAGCAGCCATTCAGCTGGACAGGGGGCCAAAAACAGTCAGTACTTC

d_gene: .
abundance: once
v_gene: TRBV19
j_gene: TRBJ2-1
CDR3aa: CASSMLRNEQFF
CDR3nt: TGTGCCAGTAGTATGCTTCGGAATGAGCAGTTCTTC

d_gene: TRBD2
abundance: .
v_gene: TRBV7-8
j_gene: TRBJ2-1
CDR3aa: CASSPRPGLASHEQFF
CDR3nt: TGTGCCAGCAGCCCTCGGCCGGGACTAGCGAGCCATGAGCAGTTCTTC

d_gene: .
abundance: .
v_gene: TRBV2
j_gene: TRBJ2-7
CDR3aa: CASKNRPSQYEQYF
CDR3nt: TGTGCCAGCAAAAACAGGCCGAGTCAATACGAGCAGTACTTC

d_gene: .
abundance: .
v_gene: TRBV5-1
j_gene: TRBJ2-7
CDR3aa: CASRLTGIYEQYF
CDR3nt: TGCGCCAGCAGGTTAACAGGGATCTACGAGCAGTACTTC

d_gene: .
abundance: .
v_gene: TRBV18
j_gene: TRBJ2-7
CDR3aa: CASSPVGSRYEQYF
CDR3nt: TGTGCCAGCTCACCGGTGGGCAGCCGATACGAGCAGTACTTC

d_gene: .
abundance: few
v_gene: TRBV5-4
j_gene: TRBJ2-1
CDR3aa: CASSSQIFQIYNEQFF
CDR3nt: TGTGCCAGCAGCTCCCAGATCTTCCAAATCTACAATGAGCAGTTCTTC

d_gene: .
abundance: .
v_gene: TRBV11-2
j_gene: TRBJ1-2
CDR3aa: CASSPGGTVLGYTF
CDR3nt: TGTGCCAGCAGCCCCGGAGGTACGGTCCTCGGCTACACCTTC

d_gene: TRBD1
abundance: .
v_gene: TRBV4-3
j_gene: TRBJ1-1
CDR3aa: CASSQRQGLTEAFF
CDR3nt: TGCGCCAGCAGCCAACGACAGGGGCTCACTGAAGCTTTCTTT

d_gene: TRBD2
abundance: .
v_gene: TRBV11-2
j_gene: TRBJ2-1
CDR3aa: CASRHNSGGSYNEQFF
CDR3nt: TGTGCCAGCAGACACAACAGCGGGGGATCCTACAATGAGCAGTTCTTC

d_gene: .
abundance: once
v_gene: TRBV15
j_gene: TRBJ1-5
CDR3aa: CATSSGLNQPQHF
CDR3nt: TGTGCCACCAGCAGTGGACTCAATCAGCCCCAGCATTTT

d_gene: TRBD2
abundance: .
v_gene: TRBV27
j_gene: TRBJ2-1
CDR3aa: CASSRREGGYNEQFF
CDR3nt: TGTGCCAGCAGTCGCCGGGAGGGTGGCTACAATGAGCAGTTCTTC

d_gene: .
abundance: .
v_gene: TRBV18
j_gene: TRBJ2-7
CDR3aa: CASSPLAPNPTVYEQYF
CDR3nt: TGTGCCAGCTCACCACTCGCGCCCAATCCGACAGTTTACGAGCAGTACTTC

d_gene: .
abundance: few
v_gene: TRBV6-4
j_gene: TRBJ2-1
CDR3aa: CASSESTYNEQFF
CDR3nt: TGTGCCAGCAGTGAGTCGACATACAATGAGCAGTTCTTC

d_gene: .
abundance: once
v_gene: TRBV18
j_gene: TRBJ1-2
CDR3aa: CASSPAAVHGYTF
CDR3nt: TGTGCCAGCTCACCGGCGGCAGTCCATGGCTACACCTTC

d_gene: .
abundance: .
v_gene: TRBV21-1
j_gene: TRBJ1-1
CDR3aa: CASTRWARGEAFF
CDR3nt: TGTGCCAGCACGAGGTGGGCCAGGGGTGAAGCTTTCTTT